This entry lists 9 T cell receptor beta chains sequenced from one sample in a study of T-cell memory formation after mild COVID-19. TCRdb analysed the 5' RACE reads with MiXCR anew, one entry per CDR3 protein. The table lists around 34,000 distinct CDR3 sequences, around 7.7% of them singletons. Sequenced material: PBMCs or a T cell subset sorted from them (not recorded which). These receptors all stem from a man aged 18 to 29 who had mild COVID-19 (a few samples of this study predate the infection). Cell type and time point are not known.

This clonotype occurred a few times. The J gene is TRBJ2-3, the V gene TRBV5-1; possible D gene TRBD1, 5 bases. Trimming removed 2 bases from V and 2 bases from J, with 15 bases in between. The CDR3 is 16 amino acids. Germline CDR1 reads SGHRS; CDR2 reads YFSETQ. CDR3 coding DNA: TGCGCCAGCAGCTTCTACCCAGGGTTTACCACAGATACGCAGTATTTT. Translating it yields CASSFYPGFTTDTQYF.

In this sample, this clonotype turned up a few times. The CDR3 reads CASSFNGRATEAFF. CDR3 nucleotides: TGTGCCAGCAGTTTTAACGGCAGGGCCACTGAAGCTTTCTTT. V usage is TRBV27 and J usage is TRBJ1-1; possible D gene TRBD1, 5 bases. V was trimmed by 3 bases and J by 4 bases, leaving 12 bases between them. CDR1 is MNHEY, CDR2 SMNVEV, per germline (reference sequence). The CDR3 extends over 14 amino acids.

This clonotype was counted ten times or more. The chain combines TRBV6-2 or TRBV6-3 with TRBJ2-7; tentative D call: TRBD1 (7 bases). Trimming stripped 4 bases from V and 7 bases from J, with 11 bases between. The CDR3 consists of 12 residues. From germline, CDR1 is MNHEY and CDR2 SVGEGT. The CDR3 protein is CASSWQGGEQYV. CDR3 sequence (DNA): TGTGCCAGCAGTTGGCAGGGGGGTGAGCAGTACGTC.

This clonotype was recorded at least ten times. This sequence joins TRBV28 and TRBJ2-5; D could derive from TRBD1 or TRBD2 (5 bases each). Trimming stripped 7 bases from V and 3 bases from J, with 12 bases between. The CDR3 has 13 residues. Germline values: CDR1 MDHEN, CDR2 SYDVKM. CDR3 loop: CASTLGGKETQYF. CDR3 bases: TGTGCCAGCACCCTTGGGGGAAAAGAGACCCAGTACTTC.

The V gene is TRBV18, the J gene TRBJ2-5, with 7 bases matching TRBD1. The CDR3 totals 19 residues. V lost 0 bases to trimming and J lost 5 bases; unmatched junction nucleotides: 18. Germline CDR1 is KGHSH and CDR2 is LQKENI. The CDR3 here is CASSPPGVGGAPEEETQYF. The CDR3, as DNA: TGTGCCAGCTCACCACCCGGGGTAGGGGGCGCCCCCGAGGAGGAGACCCAGTACTTC.

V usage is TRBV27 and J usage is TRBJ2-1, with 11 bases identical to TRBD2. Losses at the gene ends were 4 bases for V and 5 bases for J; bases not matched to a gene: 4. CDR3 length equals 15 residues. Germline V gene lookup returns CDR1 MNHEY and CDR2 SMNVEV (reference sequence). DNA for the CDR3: TGTGCCAGCAGTTCCTTAGCGGGGGGGCACAATGAGCAGTTCTTC. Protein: CASSSLAGGHNEQFF.

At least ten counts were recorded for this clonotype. This CDR3 reads CASAVIYNSPLHF. The CDR3 coding sequence is TGTGCCAGCGCGGTCATTTATAATTCACCCCTCCACTTT. The chain couples TRBV6-5 to TRBJ1-6; no clear D. This CDR3 has 13 amino acids. CDR1 is MNHEY and CDR2 is SVGAGI in the germline V gene. V lost 8 bases and J 4 bases, leaving 9 bases between the germline ends.

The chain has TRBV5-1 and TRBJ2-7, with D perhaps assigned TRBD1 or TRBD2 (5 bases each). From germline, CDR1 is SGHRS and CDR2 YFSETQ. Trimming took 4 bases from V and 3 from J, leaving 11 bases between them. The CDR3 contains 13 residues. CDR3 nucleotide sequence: TGCGCCAGCAGCCTCTGGGGGAACTACGAGCAGTACTTC. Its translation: CASSLWGNYEQYF. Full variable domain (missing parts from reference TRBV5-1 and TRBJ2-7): KAGVTQTPRYLIKTRGQQVTLSCSPISGHRSVSWYQQTPGQGLQFLFEYFSETQRNKGNFPGRFSGRQFSNSRSEMNVSTLELGDSALYLCASSLWGNYEQYFGPGTRLTVT.

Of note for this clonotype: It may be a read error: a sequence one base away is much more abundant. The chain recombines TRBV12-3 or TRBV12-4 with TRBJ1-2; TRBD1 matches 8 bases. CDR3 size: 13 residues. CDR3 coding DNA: TGTGCCCGCAGTTTAGCAGGGGGCGGGGGCTACACCTTC. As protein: CARSLAGGGGYTF.